This is a list of T cell receptor beta chains from one sample in a study of response to subunit inactivated influenza vaccine. One entry per CDR3 protein, called by TCRdb with MiXCR from the RT-PCR reads. The repertoire includes about 700,000 distinct CDR3 sequences, around a sixth of them detected once, and around a tenth sits in the top ten. Sequenced material: PBMCs from blood, taken approximately 12 days after vaccination. These receptor sequences come from a man aged 45-60 years who received an inactivated influenza vaccine. The CDR3 runs from the conserved cysteine through the conserved F or W. Size is omitted from some rows. Given values are once, few, many or a class for expanded clones.

j_call clone_size v_call cdr3_aa
TRBJ1-1 few TRBV5-1 CASSFVAMNTEAFF
TRBJ1-3 . TRBV20-1 CSASRRAGNTIYF
TRBJ2-5 . TRBV29-1 CSVEYYTASGRSRETQYF
TRBJ1-6 few TRBV20-1 CSGALKRTGGGMAPLHF
TRBJ2-7 . TRBV27 CASSPTARQRFYEQYF
TRBJ2-7 few TRBV4-2 CASSHSRDRGIYEQYF
TRBJ2-5 . TRBV5-5 CASRIAVETQYF
TRBJ2-3 few TRBV6-4 CASSLNNGDTQYF
. . TRBV5-6 CASSLGPADTQHF
TRBJ2-5 few TRBV25-1 CASSELTGTGQETQYF
TRBJ1-4 few TRBV29-1 CSVGSQGALANEKLFF
TRBJ1-1 . TRBV6-1 CASSESTGGEEAFF
TRBJ2-2 few TRBV7-8 CASSPYNTGELFF
TRBJ2-3 many TRBV3-1 CASSQGGLLSTDTQYF
TRBJ2-1 few TRBV10-3 CAISDPSSGSNEQFF
TRBJ2-7 . TRBV4-3 CASSQEQADYEQYF